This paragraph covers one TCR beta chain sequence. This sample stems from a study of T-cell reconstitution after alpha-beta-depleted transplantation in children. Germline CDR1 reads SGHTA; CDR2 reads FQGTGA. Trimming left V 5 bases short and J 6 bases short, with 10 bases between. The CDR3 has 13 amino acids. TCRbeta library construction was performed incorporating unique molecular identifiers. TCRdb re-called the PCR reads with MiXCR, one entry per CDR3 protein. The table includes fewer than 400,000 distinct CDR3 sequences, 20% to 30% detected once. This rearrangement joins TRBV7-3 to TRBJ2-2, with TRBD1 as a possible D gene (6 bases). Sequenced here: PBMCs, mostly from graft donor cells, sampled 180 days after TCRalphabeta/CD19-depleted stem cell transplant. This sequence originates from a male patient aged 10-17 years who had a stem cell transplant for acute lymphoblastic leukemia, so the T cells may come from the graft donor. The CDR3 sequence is CASSPEGAGELFF. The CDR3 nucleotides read TGTGCCAGCAGCCCTGAGGGGGCCGGGGAGCTGTTTTTT.